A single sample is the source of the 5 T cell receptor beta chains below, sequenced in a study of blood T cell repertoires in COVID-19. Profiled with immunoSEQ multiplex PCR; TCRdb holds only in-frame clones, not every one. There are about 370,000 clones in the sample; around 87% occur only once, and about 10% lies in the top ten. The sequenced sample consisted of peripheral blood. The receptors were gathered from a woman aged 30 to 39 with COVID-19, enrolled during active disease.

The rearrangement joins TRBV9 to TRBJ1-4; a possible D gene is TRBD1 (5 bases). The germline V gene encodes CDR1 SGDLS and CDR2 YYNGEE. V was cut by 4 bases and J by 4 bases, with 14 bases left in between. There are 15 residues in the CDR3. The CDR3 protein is CASSPRGLINEKLFF. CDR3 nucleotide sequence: TGTGCCAGCAGCCCCCGGGGACTGATTAATGAAAAACTGTTTTTT.

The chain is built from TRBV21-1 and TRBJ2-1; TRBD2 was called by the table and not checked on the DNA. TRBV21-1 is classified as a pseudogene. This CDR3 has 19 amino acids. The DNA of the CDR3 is TGTGCCAGCAGCAAACAGTCAATAGCGGGAGGACGTTCCTACAATGAGCAGTTCTTC. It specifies CASSKQSIAGGRSYNEQFF.

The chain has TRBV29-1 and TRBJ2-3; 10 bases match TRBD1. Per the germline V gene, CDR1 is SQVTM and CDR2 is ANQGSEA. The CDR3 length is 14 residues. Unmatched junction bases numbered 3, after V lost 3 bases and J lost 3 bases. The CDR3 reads CSVEWDRGTDTQYF. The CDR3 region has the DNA TGCAGCGTTGAGTGGGACAGGGGTACAGATACGCAGTATTTT.

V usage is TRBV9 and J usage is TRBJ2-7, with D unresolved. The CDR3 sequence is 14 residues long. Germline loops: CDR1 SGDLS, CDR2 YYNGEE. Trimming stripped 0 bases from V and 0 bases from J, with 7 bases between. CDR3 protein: CASSVEASSYEQYF. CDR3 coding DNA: TGTGCCAGCAGCGTAGAGGCTAGCTCCTACGAGCAGTACTTC.

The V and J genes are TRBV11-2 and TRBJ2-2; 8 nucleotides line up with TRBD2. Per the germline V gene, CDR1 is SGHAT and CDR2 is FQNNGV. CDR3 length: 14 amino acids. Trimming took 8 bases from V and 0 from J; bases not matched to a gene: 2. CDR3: CASSGGPNTGELFF. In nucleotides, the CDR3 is TGTGCCAGCTCGGGGGGGCCGAACACCGGGGAGCTGTTTTTT.